Below are 9 T cell receptor beta chains sequenced from a single sample in a study of blood T cells in healthy people across ages. A J-beta primer mix and a sample-barcoded 5' primer were used in a second PCR of roughly 7 to 12 cycles. Each CDR3 protein is one row after TCRdb ran MiXCR on the 5' RACE reads. The table includes a few hundred thousand distinct CDR3 sequences, 25% to 30% detected once. The sample was blood. The receptors derive from a woman aged 65 to 85 in good health.

Worth noting for this clonotype: It may be a read error: a sequence one base away is much more abundant. In DNA form, the CDR3 reads TGTGCCGGCAGTCGCCTAGGACGTGCGTACGAGCAGTACTTC. As protein: CAGSRLGRAYEQYF. This chain links TRBV6-2 or TRBV6-3 with TRBJ2-5; the D is unclear. The end of the DNA fits TRBJ2-7 better, so the J call may be wrong. CDR3 size: 14 residues. CDR1 and CDR2 from the germline V gene are MNHEY and SVGEGT.

This clonotype was found a few times. This sequence joins TRBV28 and TRBJ2-5; a weak D match, TRBD2 (6 bases). CDR1 MDHEN and CDR2 SYDVKM come from the germline V gene. V was pared by 3 bases and J by 7 bases, with 15 bases between. The CDR3 extends over 14 amino acids. In DNA, the CDR3 is TGTGCCAGCAGTTTGGGTGGGGGGACTGGGACCCAGTACTTC. As protein: CASSLGGGTGTQYF.

This clonotype has more than one count but fewer than ten. The chain uses TRBV4-1 and TRBJ2-4; tentatively, D is TRBD1 or TRBD2 (5 bases each). Trimming took off 2 bases at V and 5 bases at J, with 16 bases between the two ends. In germline, CDR1 is MGHRA, CDR2 YSYEKL. This CDR3 is 16 amino acids long. This chain's CDR3 is CASSQTPRVGENIQYF. The DNA for the CDR3 is TGCGCCAGCAGCCAAACCCCAAGGGTGGGGGAAAACATTCAGTACTTC.

The V gene is TRBV24-1, the J gene TRBJ1-5; no reliable D call. V was trimmed by 6 bases and J by 1 base, leaving 3 bases between them. In germline, CDR1 is KGHDR, CDR2 SFDVKD. This CDR3 has 12 residues. Here the CDR3 reads CATSLSNQPQHF. CDR3 DNA: TGTGCCACCAGTCTAAGCAATCAGCCCCAGCATTTT.

This clonotype was detected only a few times. The chain employs TRBV5-1 and TRBJ2-1; 7 bases match TRBD2. Unmatched junction bases numbered 8, after V lost 4 bases and J lost 13 bases. There are 12 residues in the CDR3. Germline V CDR1 and CDR2: SGHRS, YFSETQ. CDR3 coding DNA: TGCGCCAGCAGCCCAGCTAGCGGTAGTCAGTTCTTC. It codes for CASSPASGSQFF.

Only a few counts were recorded for this clonotype. The chain carries TRBV12-3 or TRBV12-4 and TRBJ1-5; TRBD1 matches at 7 bases. V shed 6 bases, J shed 4 bases, and the junction held 3 bases outside the gene matches. The CDR3 consists of 13 residues. The CDR3 nucleotides read TGTGCCAGCAGGTCGACAGGGAATCAGCCCCAGCATTTT. Its protein product is CASRSTGNQPQHF.

This clonotype came up a few times. The gene calls are TRBV20-1 and TRBJ2-1; 11 nucleotides line up with TRBD2. CDR3 length: 16 amino acids. The germline gives CDR1 DFQATT, CDR2 SNEGSKA (reference sequence). V was pared by 6 bases and J by 1 base, with 8 bases of the junction left unmatched. CDR3 bases: TGCAGTGCGACTACTAGCGGGAGAACTTCCTACAATGAGCAGTTCTTC. Encoded protein: CSATTSGRTSYNEQFF.

This clonotype was counted between two and nine times. The chain combines TRBV29-1 with TRBJ1-2; TRBD1 aligns across 8 bases. Per germline, CDR1 SQVTM and CDR2 ANQGSEA. The CDR3 loop spans 12 amino acids. The junction had 6 bases not matched to a gene; V was cut back by 4 bases and J by 8 bases. The DNA of the CDR3 is TGCAGCGTTGGTCAGGGGGCGCAGGGCTACACCTTC. It encodes CSVGQGAQGYTF.

The V call is TRBV10-3, the J call TRBJ2-2; D unclear. The CDR3 spans 15 residues. Looked up from germline, CDR1 is ENHRY and CDR2 is SYGVKD. Trimming shortened V by 3 bases and J by 6 bases, and 14 bases separated the two germline ends. CDR3: CAISDSMDRAGELFF. In nucleotides, the CDR3 is TGTGCCATCAGTGATTCGATGGACCGTGCCGGGGAGCTGTTTTTT.